These 25 T cell receptor beta chains originate from one sample sequenced in a study of T cell responses to AZD1222 COVID-19 vaccine. Assay used: immunoSEQ multiplex PCR; TCRdb lists only in-frame clones, some missing. The repertoire holds 150,000 or so clones, with around 86% as singletons. This specimen was peripheral blood, taken on day 0 of AZD1222 vaccination. These receptors were collected from an adult in good health.

This chain links TRBV6-2 or TRBV6-3 with TRBJ1-1; 8 bases are a match to TRBD1. The CDR3 has 15 amino acids. CDR1 and CDR2 (germline): MNHEY, SVGEGT. J was trimmed by 3 bases and V by 5 bases; bases with no gene match: 8. The CDR3 sequence is CASSERGTGYTEAFF. CDR3 nucleotides: TGTGCCAGCAGTGAGAGAGGGACAGGCTACACTGAAGCTTTCTTT.

The sample holds a few counts of this clone. J is TRBJ1-1 and V is TRBV3-1 (or the pseudogene TRBV3-2), with D maybe TRBD1 (5 bases). V was trimmed by 1 base and J by 8 bases, leaving 11 bases between them. This CDR3 has 13 residues. Per the germline V gene, CDR1 is LGHDT and CDR2 is YNNKEL (reference sequence). The CDR3 sequence is CASSQVWGEEAFF. Here the CDR3 DNA reads TGTGCCAGCAGCCAAGTTTGGGGGGAGGAAGCTTTCTTT.

The chain couples TRBV30 to TRBJ1-6; the D is unclear. Germline CDR1 GTSNPN, CDR2 SVGIG (reference sequence). V gave up 8 bases and J gave up 0 bases, with 17 bases separating them. The CDR3 length is 16 residues. CDR3: CAPLLVLSSYNSPLHF. The DNA for the CDR3 is TGTGCCCCGCTTTTGGTACTTAGCTCCTATAATTCACCCCTCCACTTT. Variable domain in full (rest from reference TRBV30 and TRBJ1-6): SQTIHQWPATLVQPVGSPLSLECTVEGTSNPNLYWYRQAAGRGLQLLFYSVGIGQISSEVPQNLSASRPQDRQFILSSKKLLLSDSGFYLCAPLLVLSSYNSPLHFGNGTRLTVT.

The chain links TRBV5-1 to TRBJ1-1; the D is unclear. CDR1 and CDR2 from the germline V gene are SGHRS and YFSETQ. The CDR3 sequence is 16 residues long. The germline V and J ends were trimmed by 4 bases and 2 bases, with 18 bases remaining between them. This CDR3 is CASSAPDAGQNTEAFF. The CDR3 DNA reads as TGCGCCAGCAGCGCCCCCGACGCAGGTCAAAACACTGAAGCTTTCTTT.

The chain recombines TRBV12-3 or TRBV12-4 with TRBJ1-2, with TRBD1 matching over 8 bases. This CDR3 spans 13 amino acids. V was clipped by 6 bases and J by 2 bases; unmatched bases: 2. This chain's CDR3 is CASSGQGNYGYTF. The CDR3 nucleotides read TGTGCCAGCAGCGGACAGGGCAACTATGGCTACACCTTC.

The chain combines TRBV5-4 with TRBJ2-5; TRBD2 is a possible D gene (6 bases). The CDR3 spans 15 residues. V lost 1 base and J lost 1, with 11 bases in between. Germline assignment: CDR1 SGHNT and CDR2 YYREEE (reference sequence). The CDR3 protein is CASSLRAGSQETQYF. In DNA form, the CDR3 reads TGTGCCAGCAGCTTGAGGGCCGGGAGCCAAGAGACCCAGTACTTC.

V gene TRBV27 combines with J gene TRBJ2-5; 11 nucleotides match TRBD2. The CDR3 is 15 residues long. V dropped 2 bases and J dropped 2; count of bases not matched to a gene: 1. CDR1 is MNHEY and CDR2 is SMNVEV in the germline V gene (reference sequence). Here the CDR3 reads CASSLVAGGQETQYF. As DNA, the CDR3 is TGTGCCAGCAGTTTAGTAGCGGGGGGGCAAGAGACCCAGTACTTC.

This chain joins TRBV6-5 and TRBJ1-2; D perhaps matches TRBD1 (5 bases). CDR3 length: 14 residues. CDR1 and CDR2 (germline): MNHEY, SVGAGI. Trimming took 0 bases from V and 3 from J, leaving 8 bases between them. As DNA, the CDR3 is TGTGCCAGCAGTTACTCCGGGGGTCACTATGGCTACACCTTC. It encodes CASSYSGGHYGYTF.

This chain links TRBV7-6 with TRBJ1-4; a possible D gene is TRBD1 (5 bases). Trimming took off 0 bases at V and 7 bases at J, with 12 bases between the two ends. Per germline, CDR1 SGHVS and CDR2 FNYEAQ. The CDR3 extends over 15 amino acids. The CDR3 loop is CASSLAGAGGEKLFF. The CDR3 nucleotides read TGTGCCAGCAGCTTAGCCGGGGCGGGCGGTGAAAAACTGTTTTTT. The variable domain in full, completed from reference TRBV7-6 and TRBJ1-4, reads GAGVSQSPRYKVTKRGQDVALRCDPISGHVSLYWYRQALGQGPEFLTYFNYEAQQDKSGLPNDRFSAERPEGSISTLTIQRTEQRDSAMYRCASSLAGAGGEKLFFGSGTQLSVL.

This rearrangement joins TRBV28 to TRBJ1-2; the match to TRBD1 covers 8 bases. CDR1 and CDR2 from the germline V gene are MDHEN and SYDVKM. Trimming took 2 bases from V and 4 from J; bases not matched to a gene: 0. CDR3 size: 13 residues. CDR3 in DNA: TGTGCCAGCAGTTTAGACAGGGGCTATGGCTACACCTTC. Its protein is CASSLDRGYGYTF.

The gene calls are TRBV29-1 and TRBJ1-3; D is perhaps TRBD1 (6 bases). Trimming cost V 2 bases and J 5 bases, with 13 bases left between them. This CDR3 is 14 amino acids long. The germline gives CDR1 SQVTM, CDR2 ANQGSEA. CDR3 sequence (DNA): TGCAGCGTTGAAACCCCGGGGGCGAGAAACACCATATATTTT. This translates into CSVETPGARNTIYF.

The rearrangement uses TRBV18 and TRBJ1-6, with D hard to call. The CDR3 runs 15 residues. V lost 3 bases to trimming and J lost 6 bases, with 12 bases between them. Germline V gives CDR1 KGHSH, CDR2 LQKENI. The CDR3 DNA reads TGTGCCAGCTCACCTGGGGTCTCGGGTAATTCACCCCTCCACTTT. This codes for CASSPGVSGNSPLHF.

This clone was seen more than once but under ten times. The chain has TRBV2 and TRBJ1-1; 8 bases agree with TRBD1. From germline, CDR1 is SNHLY and CDR2 FYNNEI. V gave up 4 bases and J gave up 4 bases; unmatched junction bases: 8. CDR3 length: 15 residues. CDR3 protein: CASSAQGAMSTEAFF. CDR3 nucleotides: TGTGCCAGCAGTGCGCAGGGGGCGATGAGCACTGAAGCTTTCTTT.

This chain connects TRBV29-1 to TRBJ1-2; D not certain. The germline V and J ends were trimmed by 4 bases and 2 bases, with 8 bases remaining between them. The germline V gene has CDR1 SQVTM and CDR2 ANQGSEA. This CDR3 has 12 amino acids. CDR3 DNA: TGCAGCGTTGTACAGAAAAACTATGGCTACACCTTC. It translates to CSVVQKNYGYTF.

The chain links TRBV9 to TRBJ2-3, with 9 positions matching TRBD2. Trimming cost V 1 base and J 2 bases; bases outside gene matches: 5. This CDR3 is built from 16 residues. Looked up from germline, CDR1 is SGDLS and CDR2 is YYNGEE. CDR3 region: CASSVNSGGPTDTQYF. CDR3 nucleotides: TGTGCCAGCAGCGTAAATAGCGGGGGACCCACAGATACGCAGTATTTT.

CDR3 bases: TGTGCCAGCAGCTTGATTAAGGGTGGAATCGCCTACGAGCAGTACTTC. Translation: CASSLIKGGIAYEQYF. The chain combines TRBV5-4 with TRBJ2-7; D gene unclear. Germline V gene lookup returns CDR1 SGHNT and CDR2 YYREEE (reference sequence). The V end lost 1 base, the J end lost 2 bases, and 16 bases lay between the germline ends. The length of the CDR3 is 16 residues.

The chain has TRBV6-2 or TRBV6-3 and TRBJ2-3; possible D gene TRBD2, 6 bases. CDR3 length: 17 residues. Germline CDR1 reads MNHEY; CDR2 reads SVGEGT. Trimming took 6 bases from V and 4 from J, leaving 23 bases between them. CDR3 bases: TGTGCCAGCAGCCTTCCCGGGACTTTTTCCAGGCCAGATACGCAGTATTTT. It codes for CASSLPGTFSRPDTQYF.

The chain carries TRBV19 and TRBJ2-2; 8 nucleotides align to TRBD1. Germline assignment: CDR1 LNHDA and CDR2 SQIVND (reference sequence). V shed 5 bases and J 3 bases; nucleotides not matched to a gene: 5. The CDR3 spans 15 residues. The CDR3 DNA is TGTGCCAGTAGTTCCCGGGACAGGTACACCGGGGAGCTGTTTTTT. It specifies CASSSRDRYTGELFF. Full variable domain (missing parts from reference TRBV19 and TRBJ2-2): DGGITQSPKYLFRKEGQNVTLSCEQNLNHDAMYWYRQDPGQGLRLIYYSQIVNDFQKGDIAEGYSVSREKKESFPLTVTSAQKNPTAFYLCASSSRDRYTGELFFGEGSRLTVL.

This sequence joins TRBV4-3 and TRBJ1-5; a weak D match, TRBD1 (5 bases). The CDR3 spans 15 residues. CDR1 is LGHNA, CDR2 YSLEER, per germline. Trimming removed 0 bases at V and 3 bases at J, with 9 bases between. CDR3 protein: CASSQDQGSNQPQHF. The CDR3 DNA reads TGCGCCAGCAGCCAAGATCAGGGATCCAATCAGCCCCAGCATTTT.

This chain uses TRBV11-3 with TRBJ2-2, with 7 nucleotides matching TRBD1. V gave up 2 bases and J gave up 5 bases; unmatched junction bases: 11. Germline CDR1 reads SGHNT; CDR2 reads YENEEA. CDR3 length: 17 residues. The CDR3 loop reads CASSLWTGIGATGELFF. The CDR3 DNA follows: TGTGCCAGCAGCTTATGGACAGGCATAGGGGCGACCGGGGAGCTGTTTTTT.

The V and J genes are TRBV28 and TRBJ2-7; 8 bases map to TRBD1. Germline V lookup: CDR1 MDHEN, CDR2 SYDVKM. J gave up 0 bases and V 7 bases, and 5 bases lay outside the gene matches. The CDR3 consists of 14 residues. The CDR3 loop reads CASTLGQGSYEQYF. The CDR3 DNA reads TGTGCCAGCACCCTAGGACAGGGCTCCTACGAGCAGTACTTC.

This clone was seen just once. The genes are TRBV7-9 and TRBJ2-7, with a possible D match to TRBD1 (6 bases). With 4 bases removed from V and 6 bases from J, the gap between germline ends came to 10 bases. Germline V gene lookup returns CDR1 SEHNR and CDR2 FQNEAQ (reference sequence). This CDR3 has 12 residues. The CDR3 is CASSSAGVEQYF. The CDR3 region has the DNA TGTGCCAGCAGCTCCGCAGGGGTCGAGCAGTACTTC. The full variable domain, in which reference TRBV7-9 and TRBJ2-7 provide the parts outside the CDR3, is DTGVSQNPRHKITKRGQNVTFRCDPISEHNRLYWYRQTLGQGPEFLTYFQNEAQLEKSRLLSDRFSAERPKGSFSTLEIQRTEQGDSAMYLCASSSAGVEQYFGPGTRLTVT.

This clone was seen a single time. CDR3 region: CASSSTGGEQYF. The CDR3 DNA is TGTGCCAGCAGCTCTACGGGGGGCGAGCAGTACTTC. This chain joins TRBV16 and TRBJ2-7, with TRBD2 matching 7 bases. Per the germline V gene, CDR1 is KGHSY and CDR2 is FQNENV. The CDR3 has 12 residues. The V gene end was trimmed by 5 bases and the J gene end by 6 bases; junction bases not matched to a gene: 4.

The rearrangement joins TRBV5-1 to TRBJ2-2; tentatively, D is TRBD1 (6 bases). V lost 4 bases and J 0 bases, leaving 10 bases between the germline ends. Germline V gene lookup returns CDR1 SGHRS and CDR2 YFSETQ. This CDR3 spans 15 amino acids. The CDR3, as DNA: TGCGCCAGCAGCCAGGACAGAGCGAACACCGGGGAGCTGTTTTTT. It yields the protein CASSQDRANTGELFF.

V is TRBV27 and J is TRBJ2-3, with TRBD2 as a possible D gene (5 bases). Trimming removed 2 bases from V and 2 bases from J, with 8 bases in between. Looked up from germline, CDR1 is MNHEY and CDR2 is SMNVEV (reference sequence). This CDR3 contains 14 residues. CDR3 in amino acids: CASSLDYHTDTQYF. DNA for the CDR3: TGTGCCAGCAGTTTAGACTACCACACAGATACGCAGTATTTT.